These T cell receptor beta chains were read from a single sample in a study of cytomegalovirus exposure and HLA in healthy donors. TCRdb's table, derived via immunoSEQ multiplex PCR, lists solely in-frame clones and lacks some. This table lists tens of thousands of clones. Sequences were obtained from PBMCs. Receptors originate from a woman aged 55-69 years in good health and CMV-seropositive. Both conserved end residues are part of each CDR3. A D gene is named only where the DNA matches it firmly.

V	D	J	CDR3	DNA
TRBV5-1	TRBD1	TRBJ2-7	CASSPAGQGASYEQYF	TGCGCCAGCAGCCCCGCCGGACAGGGGGCATCCTACGAGCAGTACTTC
TRBV15	.	TRBJ2-7	CATSRDSQGSYEQYF	TGTGCCACCAGCAGAGATAGCCAGGGATCCTACGAGCAGTACTTC
TRBV28	.	TRBJ1-2	CASSPGGVTDYGYTF	TGTGCCAGCAGCCCCGGTGGTGTTACGGACTATGGCTACACCTTC
TRBV7-9	TRBD2	TRBJ2-5	CASSSQSSGGLGTQYF	TGTGCCAGCAGCTCACAATCTAGCGGGGGTCTGGGGACCCAGTACTTC
TRBV7-9	TRBD1	TRBJ1-5	CASSFGTGANQPQHF	TGTGCCAGCAGCTTTGGAACAGGGGCCAATCAGCCCCAGCATTTT
TRBV7-2	TRBD1	TRBJ2-3	CASSSQGPPYNTQYF	TGTGCCAGCAGTTCACAGGGGCCACCATATAATACGCAGTATTTT
TRBV9	TRBD1	TRBJ2-7	CASSADRASYEQYF	TGTGCCAGCAGCGCGGACAGGGCCTCCTACGAGCAGTACTTC
TRBV7-9	.	TRBJ2-7	CASSSTYEQYF	TGTGCCAGCAGCTCCACATACGAGCAGTACTTC
TRBV5-6	TRBD1	TRBJ1-5	CASSSTGTPDQPQHF	TGTGCCAGCAGCTCGACAGGGACCCCAGATCAGCCCCAGCATTTT
TRBV19	TRBD1	TRBJ2-2	CASSPTGGTGELFF	TGTGCCAGTAGCCCGACAGGGGGTACCGGGGAGCTGTTTTTT
TRBV9	.	TRBJ1-3	CASSDRVGGNTIYF	TGTGCCAGCAGCGACAGGGTTGGTGGAAACACCATATATTTT
TRBV10-3	TRBD1	TRBJ2-7	CAISAGGQDSYEQYF	TGTGCCATCAGCGCTGGGGGACAGGACTCCTACGAGCAGTACTTC
TRBV7-9	.	TRBJ2-7	CASSSSGAYEQYF	TGTGCCAGCAGCTCCTCAGGGGCCTACGAGCAGTACTTC
TRBV5-4	.	TRBJ1-1	CASSLSNPAEAFF	TGTGCCAGCAGCTTGTCTAATCCCGCTGAAGCTTTCTTT
TRBV7-2	TRBD1	TRBJ1-4	CASSPQGQGEKLFF	TGTGCCAGCAGCCCACAGGGGCAGGGTGAAAAACTGTTTTTT
TRBV2	TRBD2	TRBJ2-2	CASSDGGASTGELFF	TGTGCCAGCAGTGACGGGGGGGCGAGCACCGGGGAGCTGTTTTTT
TRBV5-1	.	TRBJ1-2	CASSLEAGAGGYTF	TGCGCCAGCAGCTTGGAGGCAGGGGCGGGTGGCTACACCTTC
TRBV28	TRBD1	TRBJ1-3	CASRPQGAAGNTIYF	TGTGCCAGCAGGCCACAGGGGGCGGCTGGAAACACCATATATTTT
TRBV19	TRBD2	TRBJ2-3	CASPPRGGGLDTQYF	TGTGCCAGTCCGCCCCGCGGGGGGGGTTTGGATACGCAGTATTTT
TRBV7-8	.	TRBJ1-5	CASSLMSTGHQPQHF	TGTGCCAGCAGCTTAATGTCCACAGGGCATCAGCCCCAGCATTTT
TRBV28	.	TRBJ1-3	CASSRNTIYF	TGTGCCAGCAGCAGAAACACCATATATTTT
TRBV6-1	TRBD1	TRBJ2-7	CASSRDRGSYEQYF	TGTGCCAGCAGCCGGGACAGGGGTTCCTACGAGCAGTACTTC
TRBV13	TRBD2	TRBJ2-3	CASRLTSGATDTQYF	TGTGCCAGCAGACTAACTAGCGGTGCAACAGATACGCAGTATTTT
TRBV6-5	.	TRBJ2-1	CASSYFGGHNEQFF	TGTGCCAGCAGTTACTTCGGGGGACACAATGAGCAGTTCTTC
TRBV15	TRBD1	TRBJ2-7	CATSRDRGPGTGLGRYF	TGTGCCACCAGCAGAGATCGGGGCCCAGGGACAGGGTTGGGGCGATACTTC
TRBV11-2	.	TRBJ2-1	CASSLDIVTYNEQFF	TGTGCCAGCAGCTTAGATATAGTGACCTACAATGAGCAGTTCTTC
TRBV27	.	TRBJ2-6	CASSTSTGFSSGANVLTF	TGTGCCAGCAGTACCTCGACAGGTTTCAGCTCTGGGGCCAACGTCCTGACTTTC
TRBV28	.	TRBJ2-1	CASSPGGAAVIYNEQFF	TGTGCCAGCAGTCCAGGAGGGGCGGCGGTGATCTACAATGAGCAGTTCTTC
TRBV2	.	TRBJ2-7	CASSRNREPLYEQYF	TGTGCCAGCAGTCGTAACAGGGAACCCCTCTACGAGCAGTACTTC
TRBV15	TRBD1	TRBJ2-7	CATSVGQGAYEQYF	TGTGCCACCTCCGTGGGACAGGGGGCCTACGAGCAGTACTTC
TRBV6-5	.	TRBJ2-5	CASSYPGAAQYF	TGTGCCAGCAGTTACCCGGGTGCGGCCCAGTACTTC
TRBV5-1	TRBD1	TRBJ1-6	CASSQDRGQNNSPLHF	TGCGCCAGCAGTCAGGACAGGGGGCAAAACAATTCACCCCTCCACTTT
TRBV6-1	.	TRBJ1-5	CASSFTPGNQPQHF	TGTGCCAGCAGCTTCACTCCAGGGAACCAGCCCCAGCATTTT
TRBV5-5	.	TRBJ1-1	CASSLEAGSEAFF	TGTGCCAGCAGCTTGGAGGCGGGTTCTGAAGCTTTCTTT
TRBV6-6	.	TRBJ2-3	CASRSTSTDTQYF	TGTGCCAGCAGGTCTACTAGCACAGATACGCAGTATTTT
TRBV2	.	TRBJ1-1	CASNQNGLSEAFF	TGTGCCAGCAACCAAAATGGACTGTCTGAAGCTTTCTTT
TRBV19	TRBD1	TRBJ2-2	CASSPKGGQGTTGELFF	TGTGCCAGTAGTCCCAAAGGGGGACAGGGCACCACCGGGGAGCTGTTTTTT
TRBV5-1	.	TRBJ1-1	CASSLEGVSLFTEAFF	TGCGCCAGCAGCTTGGAGGGGGTCAGTTTATTTACTGAAGCTTTCTTT
TRBV18	.	TRBJ1-6	CASSPVGVDSPLHF	TGTGCCAGCTCACCGGTCGGTGTCGATTCACCCCTCCACTTT
TRBV6-6	.	TRBJ2-2	CASSGQTVRNTGELFF	TGTGCCAGCAGTGGACAGACAGTCAGGAACACCGGGGAGCTGTTTTTT
TRBV5-1	TRBD1	TRBJ1-5	CASSFGDRGSNQPQHF	TGCGCCAGCAGCTTTGGGGACAGGGGGAGCAATCAGCCCCAGCATTTT
TRBV11-2	.	TRBJ1-1	CASSASGGRNTEAFF	TGTGCCAGCAGCGCCAGCGGGGGGCGGAACACTGAAGCTTTCTTT
TRBV18	.	TRBJ2-2	CASSPREGELFF	TGTGCCAGCTCACCTAGAGAAGGGGAGCTGTTTTTT
TRBV11-3	.	TRBJ1-1	CASSWSNTEAFF	TGTGCCAGCAGCTGGAGTAACACTGAAGCTTTCTTT